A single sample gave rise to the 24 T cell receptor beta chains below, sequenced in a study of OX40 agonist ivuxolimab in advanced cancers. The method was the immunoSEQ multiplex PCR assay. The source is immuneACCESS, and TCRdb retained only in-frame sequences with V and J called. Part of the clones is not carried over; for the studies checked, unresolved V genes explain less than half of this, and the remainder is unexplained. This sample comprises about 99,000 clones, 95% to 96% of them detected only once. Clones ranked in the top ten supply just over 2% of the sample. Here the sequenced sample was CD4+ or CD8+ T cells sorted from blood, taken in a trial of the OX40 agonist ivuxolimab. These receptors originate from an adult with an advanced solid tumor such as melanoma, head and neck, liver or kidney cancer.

This CDR3 is CASSFGQTNYGYTF. CDR3 coding DNA: TGTGCCAGCAGCTTCGGACAGACTAACTATGGCTACACCTTC. This chain joins TRBV11-2 and TRBJ1-2, with D perhaps matching TRBD1 (6 bases). Per germline, CDR1 SGHAT and CDR2 FQNNGV. Trimming shortened V by 3 bases and J by 0 bases, and 8 bases separated the two germline ends. The CDR3 spans 14 residues.

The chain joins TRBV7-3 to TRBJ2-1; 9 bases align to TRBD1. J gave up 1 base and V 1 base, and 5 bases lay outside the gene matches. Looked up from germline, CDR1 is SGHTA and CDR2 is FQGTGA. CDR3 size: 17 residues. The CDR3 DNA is TGTGCCAGCAGCTTAAACAGGGGGCAGCTATCCTACAATGAGCAGTTCTTC. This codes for CASSLNRGQLSYNEQFF.

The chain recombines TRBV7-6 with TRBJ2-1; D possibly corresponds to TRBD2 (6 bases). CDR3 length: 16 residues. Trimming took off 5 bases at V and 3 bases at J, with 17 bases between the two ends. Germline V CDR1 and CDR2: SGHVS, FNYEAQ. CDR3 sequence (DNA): TGTGCCAGCAGCCCCGGGTTAGCGGCTTACTACAATGAGCAGTTCTTC. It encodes CASSPGLAAYYNEQFF.

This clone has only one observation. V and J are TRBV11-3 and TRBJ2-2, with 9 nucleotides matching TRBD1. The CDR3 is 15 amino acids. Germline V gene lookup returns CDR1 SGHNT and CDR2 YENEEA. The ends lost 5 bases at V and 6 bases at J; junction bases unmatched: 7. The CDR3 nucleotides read TGTGCCAGCAGCACATTGACAGGGGGTCCCGGGGAGCTGTTTTTT. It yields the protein CASSTLTGGPGELFF.

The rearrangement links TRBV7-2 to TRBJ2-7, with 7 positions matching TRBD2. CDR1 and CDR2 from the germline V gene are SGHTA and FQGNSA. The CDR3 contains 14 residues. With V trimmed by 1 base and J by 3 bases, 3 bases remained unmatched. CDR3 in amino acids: CASSLGGDYYEQYF. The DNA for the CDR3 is TGTGCCAGCAGCTTAGGGGGGGACTACTACGAGCAGTACTTC.

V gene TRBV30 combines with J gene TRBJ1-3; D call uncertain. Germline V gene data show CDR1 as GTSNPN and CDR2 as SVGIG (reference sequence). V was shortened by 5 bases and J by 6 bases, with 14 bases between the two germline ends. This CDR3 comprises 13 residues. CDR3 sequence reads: CAWYGLDPNTIYF. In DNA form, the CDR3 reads TGTGCCTGGTACGGGTTGGATCCAAACACCATATATTTT.

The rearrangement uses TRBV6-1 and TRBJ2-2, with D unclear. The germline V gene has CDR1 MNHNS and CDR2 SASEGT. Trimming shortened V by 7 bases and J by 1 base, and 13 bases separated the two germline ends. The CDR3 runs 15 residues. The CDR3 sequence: CASTPFLGNTGELFF. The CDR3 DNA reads TGTGCCAGCACCCCGTTTTTAGGGAACACCGGGGAGCTGTTTTTT.

CDR3 sequence: CATESPTLSNQPQHF. CDR3 in DNA: TGTGCCACCGAAAGCCCCACCCTCAGCAATCAGCCCCAGCATTTT. The V call is TRBV19, the J call TRBJ1-5; D not certain. The germline V gene has CDR1 LNHDA and CDR2 SQIVND (reference sequence). Trimming removed 10 bases at V and 1 base at J, with 17 bases between. The CDR3 has 15 amino acids. Based on the CDR3 plus reference TRBV19 and TRBJ1-5, the full variable domain is DGGITQSPKYLFRKEGQNVTLSCEQNLNHDAMYWYRQDPGQGLRLIYYSQIVNDFQKGDIAEGYSVSREKKESFPLTVTSAQKNPTAFYLCATESPTLSNQPQHFGDGTRLSIL.

This CDR3 reads CAGGAGVGNEQFF. The CDR3 nucleotides are TGTGCCGGGGGTGCGGGGGTCGGCAATGAGCAGTTCTTC. V is TRBV6-6 and J is TRBJ2-1; 7 nucleotides match TRBD2. The CDR3 has 13 amino acids. V gave up 11 bases and J gave up 6 bases; unmatched junction bases: 10. Germline V gene lookup returns CDR1 MNHNY and CDR2 SVGAGI (reference sequence).

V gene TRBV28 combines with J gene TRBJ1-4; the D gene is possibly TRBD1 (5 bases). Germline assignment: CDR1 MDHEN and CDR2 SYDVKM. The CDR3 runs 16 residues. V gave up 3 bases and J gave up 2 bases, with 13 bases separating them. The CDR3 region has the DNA TGTGCCAGCAGTTTCCCCCCAGGGCGGACTAATGAAAAACTGTTTTTT. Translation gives CASSFPPGRTNEKLFF.

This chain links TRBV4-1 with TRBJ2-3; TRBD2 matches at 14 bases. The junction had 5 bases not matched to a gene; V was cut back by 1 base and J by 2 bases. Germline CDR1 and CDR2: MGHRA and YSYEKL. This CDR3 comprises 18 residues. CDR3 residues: CASSQGPGLAGVTDTQYF. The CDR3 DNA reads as TGCGCCAGCAGCCAAGGGCCGGGACTAGCGGGGGTCACAGATACGCAGTATTTT.

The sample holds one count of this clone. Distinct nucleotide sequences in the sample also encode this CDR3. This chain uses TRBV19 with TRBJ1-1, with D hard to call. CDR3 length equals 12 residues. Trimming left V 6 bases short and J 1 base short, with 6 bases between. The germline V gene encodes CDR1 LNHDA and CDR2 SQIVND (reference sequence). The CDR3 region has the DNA TGTGCCAGTAGCATGGGGAACACTGAAGCTTTCTTT. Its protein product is CASSMGNTEAFF. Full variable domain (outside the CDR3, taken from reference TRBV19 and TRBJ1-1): DGGITQSPKYLFRKEGQNVTLSCEQNLNHDAMYWYRQDPGQGLRLIYYSQIVNDFQKGDIAEGYSVSREKKESFPLTVTSAQKNPTAFYLCASSMGNTEAFFGQGTRLTVV.

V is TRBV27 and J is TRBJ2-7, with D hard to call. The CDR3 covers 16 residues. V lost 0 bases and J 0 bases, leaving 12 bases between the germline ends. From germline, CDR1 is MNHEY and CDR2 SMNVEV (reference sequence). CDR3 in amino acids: CASSLSSMGSSYEQYF. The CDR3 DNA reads TGTGCCAGCAGTTTATCTAGTATGGGGTCCTCCTACGAGCAGTACTTC.

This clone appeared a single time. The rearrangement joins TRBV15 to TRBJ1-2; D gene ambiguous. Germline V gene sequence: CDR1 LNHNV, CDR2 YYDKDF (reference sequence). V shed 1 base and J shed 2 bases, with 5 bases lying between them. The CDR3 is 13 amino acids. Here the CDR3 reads CATSRAPNYGYTF. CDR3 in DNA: TGTGCCACCAGCAGAGCACCGAACTATGGCTACACCTTC.

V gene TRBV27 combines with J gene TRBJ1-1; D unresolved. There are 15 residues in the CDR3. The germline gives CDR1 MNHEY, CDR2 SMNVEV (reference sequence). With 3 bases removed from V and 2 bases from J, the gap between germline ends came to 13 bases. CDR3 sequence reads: CASSFSEYPNTEAFF. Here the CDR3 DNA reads TGTGCCAGCAGTTTCTCCGAGTACCCAAACACTGAAGCTTTCTTT.

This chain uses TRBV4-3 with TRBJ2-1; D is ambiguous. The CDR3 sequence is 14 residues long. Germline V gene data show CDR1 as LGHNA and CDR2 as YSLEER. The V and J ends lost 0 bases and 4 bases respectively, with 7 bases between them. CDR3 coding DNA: TGCGCCAGCAGCCAAGATCGGAGTTACAATGAGCAGTTCTTC. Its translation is CASSQDRSYNEQFF.

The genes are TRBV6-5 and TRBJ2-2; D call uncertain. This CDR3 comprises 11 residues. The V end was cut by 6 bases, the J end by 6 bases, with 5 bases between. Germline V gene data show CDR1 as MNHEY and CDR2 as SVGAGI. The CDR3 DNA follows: TGTGCCAGCAGGGGTGCCGGGGAGCTGTTTTTT. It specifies CASRGAGELFF.

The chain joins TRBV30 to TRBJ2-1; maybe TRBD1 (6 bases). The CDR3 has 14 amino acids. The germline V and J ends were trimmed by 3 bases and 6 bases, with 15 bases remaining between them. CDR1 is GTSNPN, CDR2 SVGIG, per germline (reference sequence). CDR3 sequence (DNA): TGTGCCTGGAGCTTGGACAGTAATCCCAATGAGCAGTTCTTC. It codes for CAWSLDSNPNEQFF.

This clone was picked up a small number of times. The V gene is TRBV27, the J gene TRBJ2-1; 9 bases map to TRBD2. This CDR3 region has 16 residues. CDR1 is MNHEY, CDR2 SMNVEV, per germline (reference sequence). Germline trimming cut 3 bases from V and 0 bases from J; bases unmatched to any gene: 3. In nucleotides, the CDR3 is TGTGCCAGCAGTTTCGGCGGGGGGGGCTCCTACAATGAGCAGTTCTTC. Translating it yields CASSFGGGGSYNEQFF.

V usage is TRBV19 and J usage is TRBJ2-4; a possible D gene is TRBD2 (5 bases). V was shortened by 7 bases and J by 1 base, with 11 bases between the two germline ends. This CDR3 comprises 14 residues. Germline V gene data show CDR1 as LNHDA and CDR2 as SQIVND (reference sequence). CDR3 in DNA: TGTGCCAGTACCCTTAGGGAGGCCAAAAACATTCAGTACTTC. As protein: CASTLREAKNIQYF.

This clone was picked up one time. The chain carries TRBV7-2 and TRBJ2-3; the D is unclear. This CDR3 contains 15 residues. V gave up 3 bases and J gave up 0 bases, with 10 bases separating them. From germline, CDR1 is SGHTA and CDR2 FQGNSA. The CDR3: CASSFVTASTDTQYF. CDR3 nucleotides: TGTGCCAGCAGCTTCGTAACAGCTAGCACAGATACGCAGTATTTT.

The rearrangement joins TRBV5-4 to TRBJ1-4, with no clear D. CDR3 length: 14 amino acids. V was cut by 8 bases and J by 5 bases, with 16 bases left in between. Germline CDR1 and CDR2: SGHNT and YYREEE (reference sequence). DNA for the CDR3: TGTGCCAGTACGAAGCTCGGGGAAAATGAAAAACTGTTTTTT. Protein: CASTKLGENEKLFF.

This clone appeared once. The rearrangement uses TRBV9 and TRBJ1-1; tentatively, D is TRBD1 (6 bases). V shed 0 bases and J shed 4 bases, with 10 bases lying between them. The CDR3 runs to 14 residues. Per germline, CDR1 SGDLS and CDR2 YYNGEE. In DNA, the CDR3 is TGTGCCAGCAGCGTAGTGGAAGGGGGCACTGAAGCTTTCTTT. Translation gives CASSVVEGGTEAFF.

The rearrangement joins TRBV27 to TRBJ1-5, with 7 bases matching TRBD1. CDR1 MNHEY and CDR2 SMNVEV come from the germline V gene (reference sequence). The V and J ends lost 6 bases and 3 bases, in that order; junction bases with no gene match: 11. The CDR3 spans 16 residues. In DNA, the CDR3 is TGTGCCAGCAGGGAAGGGACAGAGGGATTCAATCAGCCCCAGCATTTT. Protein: CASREGTEGFNQPQHF.